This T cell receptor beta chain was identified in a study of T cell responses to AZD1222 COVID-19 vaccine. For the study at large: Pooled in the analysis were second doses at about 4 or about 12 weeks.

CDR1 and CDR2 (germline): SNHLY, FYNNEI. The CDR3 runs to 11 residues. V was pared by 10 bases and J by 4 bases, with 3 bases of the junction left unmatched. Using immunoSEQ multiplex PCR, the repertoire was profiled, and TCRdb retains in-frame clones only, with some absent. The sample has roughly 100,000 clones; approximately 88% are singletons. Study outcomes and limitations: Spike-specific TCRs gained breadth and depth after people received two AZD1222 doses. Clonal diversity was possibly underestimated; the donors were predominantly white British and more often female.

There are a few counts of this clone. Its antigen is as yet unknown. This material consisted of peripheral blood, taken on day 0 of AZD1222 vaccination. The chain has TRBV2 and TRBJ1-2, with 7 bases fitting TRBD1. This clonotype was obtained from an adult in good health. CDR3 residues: CAKNRGYGYTF. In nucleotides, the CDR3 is TGTGCCAAAAACAGGGGCTATGGCTACACCTTC. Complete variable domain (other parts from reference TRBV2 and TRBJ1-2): EPEVTQTPSHQVTQMGQEVILRCVPISNHLYFYWYRQILGQKVEFLVSFYNNEISEKSEIFDDQFSVERPDGSNFTLKIRSTKLEDSAMYFCAKNRGYGYTFGSGTRLTVV.